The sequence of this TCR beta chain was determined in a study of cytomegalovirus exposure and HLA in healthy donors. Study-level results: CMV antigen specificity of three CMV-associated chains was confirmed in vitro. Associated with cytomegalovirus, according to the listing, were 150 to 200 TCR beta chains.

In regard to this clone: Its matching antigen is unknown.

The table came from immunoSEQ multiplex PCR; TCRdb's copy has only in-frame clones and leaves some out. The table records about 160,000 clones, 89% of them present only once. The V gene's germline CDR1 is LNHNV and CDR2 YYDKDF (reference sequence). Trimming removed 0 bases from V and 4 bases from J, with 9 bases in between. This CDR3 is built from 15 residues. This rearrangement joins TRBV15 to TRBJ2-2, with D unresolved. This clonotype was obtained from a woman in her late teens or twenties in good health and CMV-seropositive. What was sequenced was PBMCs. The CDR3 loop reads CATSRDTEPTGELFF. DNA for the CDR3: TGTGCCACCAGCAGAGATACCGAGCCCACCGGGGAGCTGTTTTTT.